This paragraph reports one T cell receptor (beta chain). The data were taken from a study of T cells in Graves' hyperthyroidism and ophthalmopathy. Amplified TCR beta CDR3 regions derived from RNA transcripts. HTBI primers were used for first-round RT-PCR of the TCR CDR3. In TCRdb, the multiplex PCR reads were re-called with MiXCR into one record per CDR3 protein. The data hold more than 550,000 distinct CDR3 sequences, with roughly 46% observed a single time. Looked up from germline, CDR1 is SQVTM and CDR2 is ANQGSEA. V lost 8 bases to trimming and J lost 3 bases, with 14 bases between them. The CDR3 contains 12 residues.

The sequencing input was peripheral blood or thyroid tissue (not recorded which). The chain recombines TRBV29-1 with TRBJ2-7, with D possibly called TRBD1 or TRBD2 (5 bases each). This sequence was found in an adult man with Graves' disease, either hyperthyroidism or ophthalmopathy (not recorded which). The CDR3 spells CSLDGTDYEQYF. The CDR3 nucleotides are TGCAGCTTAGATGGGACGGACTACGAGCAGTACTTC.